The source of this T cell receptor (beta chain) is a study of immune characterization of retroperitoneal liposarcoma (dated by TCRdb to the late 2010s). The CDR3 goes from the cysteine to the phenylalanine over 13 residues. Of the read, only the CDR3 DNA is kept; its 39 bases are in frame from base 1. V gives up 2 bases and J gives up 7 bases, and the segment between their germline ends measures 9 bases. As concerns this clonotype: Its antigen remains unidentified. No much larger clonotype is one base removed from it; base qualities were not supplied.

Libraries were prepared through PCR. The sequencer was a NextSeq 500. TCRdb trimmed the raw reads at Q25, called clones with MiXCR and kept productive beta chains. Records with the same CDR3 protein are collapsed into one entry carrying the most frequent genes and DNA. The sample data list 2,500 to 3,500 distinct CDR3 sequences, and under 55% of these were observed just once. The ten biggest clones cover under 50% of the sample. The sample was tumor tissue. This sequence uses TRBV12-3 or TRBV12-4 and TRBJ2-1; the D gene cannot be named for sure. The TCR sequence derives from a male donor with retroperitoneal liposarcoma. In nucleotides, the sequence is TGTGCCAGCAGTTTACGCCGCGCTAATGAGCAGTTCTTC. This is translated as CASSLRRANEQFF.